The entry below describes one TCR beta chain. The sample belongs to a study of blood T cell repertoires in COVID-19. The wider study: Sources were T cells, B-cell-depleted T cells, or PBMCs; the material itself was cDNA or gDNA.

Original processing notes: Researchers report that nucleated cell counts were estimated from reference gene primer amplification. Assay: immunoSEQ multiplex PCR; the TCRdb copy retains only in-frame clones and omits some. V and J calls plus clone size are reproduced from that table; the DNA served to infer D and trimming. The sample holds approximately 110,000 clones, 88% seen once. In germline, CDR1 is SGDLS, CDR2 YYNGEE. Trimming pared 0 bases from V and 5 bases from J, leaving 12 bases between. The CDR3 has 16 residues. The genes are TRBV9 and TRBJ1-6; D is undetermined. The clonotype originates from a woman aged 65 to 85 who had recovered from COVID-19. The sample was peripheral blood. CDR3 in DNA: TGTGCCAGCAGCGTAGGTGCAGGAAGACATAATTCACCCCTCCACTTT. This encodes CASSVGAGRHNSPLHF.